This TCR beta chain was recorded in a study of blood T cell repertoires in COVID-19. Study-wide background: Acute-phase and convalescent COVID-19 samples originated in the United States, Italy and Spain. In each case, the material was cDNA or gDNA derived from T cells, B-cell-depleted T cells, or PBMCs.

In the authors' workflow: Nucleated cell number was recorded as an estimate derived from reference gene primer amplification. This table comes from immunoSEQ multiplex PCR, and its TCRdb copy is limited to in-frame clones, with some not included. The V and J calls and clone size were taken over from that table, and D and trimming were inferred from the DNA. This table holds more than 70,000 clones, around nine tenths found once. The V gene end was trimmed by 8 bases and the J gene end by 2 bases; junction bases not matched to a gene: 7. The CDR3 contains 14 residues. CDR1 and CDR2 from the germline V gene are LNHNV and YYDKDF (reference sequence).

The receptor comes from a man aged 50 to 60 with active or convalescent COVID-19. The sample taken for sequencing was peripheral blood. The chain links TRBV15 to TRBJ2-3; 7 nucleotides match TRBD2. The CDR3 DNA reads as TGTGCCACCGACGGGGGGAGCCCCACAGATACGCAGTATTTT. It translates to CATDGGSPTDTQYF.